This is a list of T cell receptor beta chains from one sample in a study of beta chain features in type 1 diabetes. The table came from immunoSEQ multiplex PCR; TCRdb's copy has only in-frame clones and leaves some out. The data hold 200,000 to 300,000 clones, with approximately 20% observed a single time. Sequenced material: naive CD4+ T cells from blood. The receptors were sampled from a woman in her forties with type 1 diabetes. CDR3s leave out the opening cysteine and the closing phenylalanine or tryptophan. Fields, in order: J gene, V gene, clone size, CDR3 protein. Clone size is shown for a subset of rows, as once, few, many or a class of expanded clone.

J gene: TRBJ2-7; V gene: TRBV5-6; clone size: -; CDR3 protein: ASSPQDRAREQY
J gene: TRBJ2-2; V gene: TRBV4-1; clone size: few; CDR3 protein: ASSQDQGNTGELF
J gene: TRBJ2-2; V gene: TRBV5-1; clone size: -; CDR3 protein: ASSLEGASGELF
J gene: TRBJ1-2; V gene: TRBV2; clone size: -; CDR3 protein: ASILEGTEGYT
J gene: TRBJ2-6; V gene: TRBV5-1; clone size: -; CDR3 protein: ASSFEGNPGANVLT
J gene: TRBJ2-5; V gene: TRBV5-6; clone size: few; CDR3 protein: ASSYQPTGGETQY
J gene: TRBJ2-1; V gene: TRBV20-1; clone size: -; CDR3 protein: SGNSYNEQF
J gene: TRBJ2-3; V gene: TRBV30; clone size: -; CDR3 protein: AWSTDTQY
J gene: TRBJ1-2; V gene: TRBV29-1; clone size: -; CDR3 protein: SVFGGDHGYT
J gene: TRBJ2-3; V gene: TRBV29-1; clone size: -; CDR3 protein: SVDHRGGPDTQY